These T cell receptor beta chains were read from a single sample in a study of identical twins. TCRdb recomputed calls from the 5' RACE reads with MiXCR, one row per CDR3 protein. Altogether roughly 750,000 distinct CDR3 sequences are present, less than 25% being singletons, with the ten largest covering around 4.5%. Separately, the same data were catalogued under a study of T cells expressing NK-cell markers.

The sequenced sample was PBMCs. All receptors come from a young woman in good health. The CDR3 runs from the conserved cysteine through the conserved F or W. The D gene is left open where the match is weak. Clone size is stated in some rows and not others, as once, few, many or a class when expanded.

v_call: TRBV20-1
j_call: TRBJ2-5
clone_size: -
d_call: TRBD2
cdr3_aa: CSADETSGRAEETQYF
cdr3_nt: TGCAGTGCTGATGAGACTAGCGGGAGGGCCGAGGAGACCCAGTACTTC

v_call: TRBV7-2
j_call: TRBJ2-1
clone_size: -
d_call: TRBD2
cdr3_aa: CASTLAGGIYNEQFF
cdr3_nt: TGTGCCAGCACACTAGCGGGAGGGATCTACAATGAGCAGTTCTTC

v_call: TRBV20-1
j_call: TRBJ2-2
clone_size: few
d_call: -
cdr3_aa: CSGLTRGELFF
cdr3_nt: TGCAGTGGTTTGACCCGCGGGGAGCTGTTTTTT

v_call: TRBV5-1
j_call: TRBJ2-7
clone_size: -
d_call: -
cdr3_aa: CASTRDTGGAYEQYF
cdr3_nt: TGCGCCAGCACTAGAGACACCGGAGGGGCCTACGAGCAGTACTTC

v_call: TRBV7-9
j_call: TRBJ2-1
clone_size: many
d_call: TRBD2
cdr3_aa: CASSLGMASGIDEQFF
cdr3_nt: TGTGCCAGCAGCTTAGGGATGGCTAGCGGGATTGATGAGCAGTTCTTC

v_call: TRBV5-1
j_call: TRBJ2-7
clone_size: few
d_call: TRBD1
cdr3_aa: CASSLAIGTGEQYF
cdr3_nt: TGCGCCAGCAGCTTGGCCATCGGGACAGGCGAGCAGTACTTC

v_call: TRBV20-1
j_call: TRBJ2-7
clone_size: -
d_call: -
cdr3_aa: CSARPGSRPPNSEQYF
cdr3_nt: TGCAGTGCTAGGCCCGGGTCTAGGCCTCCTAACTCCGAGCAGTACTTC

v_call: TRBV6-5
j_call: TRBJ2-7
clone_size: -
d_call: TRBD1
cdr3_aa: CASSYGTAEYEQYF
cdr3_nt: TGTGCCAGCAGTTACGGGACAGCCGAATACGAGCAGTACTTC

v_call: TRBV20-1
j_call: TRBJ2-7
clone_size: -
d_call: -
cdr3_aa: CSARDRLYLQSYEQYF
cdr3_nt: TGCAGTGCTAGAGATAGGTTGTATTTGCAGTCCTACGAGCAGTACTTC

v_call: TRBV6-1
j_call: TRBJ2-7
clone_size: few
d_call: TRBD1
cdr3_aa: CASKLGLTGVEQYF
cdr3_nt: TGTGCCAGCAAACTCGGCCTGACAGGGGTAGAGCAGTACTTC

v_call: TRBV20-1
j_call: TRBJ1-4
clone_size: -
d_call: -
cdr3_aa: CSARSGQKLFF
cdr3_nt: TGCAGTGCTCGGTCGGGACAAAAACTGTTTTTT

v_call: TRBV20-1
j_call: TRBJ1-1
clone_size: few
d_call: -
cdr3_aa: CSGSRIRSGFSTEAFF
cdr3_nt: TGCAGTGGTAGCCGAATCAGGAGTGGTTTTTCCACTGAAGCTTTCTTT

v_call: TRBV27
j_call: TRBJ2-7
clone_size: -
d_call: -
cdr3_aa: CASTSKGGAYEQYF
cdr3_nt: TGTGCCAGCACATCAAAGGGGGGAGCCTACGAGCAGTACTTC

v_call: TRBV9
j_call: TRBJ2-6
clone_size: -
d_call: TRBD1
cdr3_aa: CASSTRDRDSGANVLTF
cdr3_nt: TGTGCCAGCAGCACCCGGGACAGGGACTCTGGGGCCAACGTCCTGACTTTC

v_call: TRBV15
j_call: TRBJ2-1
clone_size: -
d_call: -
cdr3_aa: CATSLPAPSYNEQFF
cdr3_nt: TGTGCCACCAGCCTCCCAGCGCCCTCCTACAATGAGCAGTTCTTC

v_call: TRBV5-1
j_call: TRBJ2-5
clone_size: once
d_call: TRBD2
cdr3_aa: CASSPGTSWLETQYF
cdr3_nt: TGCGCCAGCAGCCCAGGGACTAGCTGGTTGGAGACCCAGTACTTC

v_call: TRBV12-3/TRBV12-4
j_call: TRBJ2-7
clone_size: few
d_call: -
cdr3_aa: CASSFKSPYEQYF
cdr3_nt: TGTGCCAGCAGTTTCAAGTCCCCCTACGAGCAGTACTTC

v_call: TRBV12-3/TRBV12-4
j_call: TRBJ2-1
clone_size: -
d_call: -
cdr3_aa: CASTYRNEQFF
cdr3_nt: TGTGCCAGCACCTACAGGAATGAGCAGTTCTTC

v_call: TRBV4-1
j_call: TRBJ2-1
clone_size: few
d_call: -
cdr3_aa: CASSPTNRVSHNEQFF
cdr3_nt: TGCGCCAGCAGCCCCACGAACAGGGTTTCACACAATGAGCAGTTCTTC

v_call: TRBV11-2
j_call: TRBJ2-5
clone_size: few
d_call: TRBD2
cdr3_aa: CASSPGSGGGRSETQYF
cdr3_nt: TGTGCCAGCAGCCCTGGGAGCGGCGGGGGACGGTCAGAGACCCAGTACTTC

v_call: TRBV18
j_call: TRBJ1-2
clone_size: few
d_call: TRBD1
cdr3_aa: CASSPGLGTGEAILGYTF
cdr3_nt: TGTGCCAGCTCTCCCGGACTGGGGACAGGGGAAGCTATTTTAGGCTACACCTTC

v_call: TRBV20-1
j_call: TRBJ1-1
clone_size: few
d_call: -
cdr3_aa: CSAKSTGENTEAFF
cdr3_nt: TGCAGTGCTAAGTCAACAGGAGAGAACACTGAAGCTTTCTTT

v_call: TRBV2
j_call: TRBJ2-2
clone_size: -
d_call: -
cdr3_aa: CASSEIGTGRAGELFF
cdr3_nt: TGTGCCAGCAGTGAAATTGGCACAGGGAGGGCCGGGGAGCTGTTTTTT

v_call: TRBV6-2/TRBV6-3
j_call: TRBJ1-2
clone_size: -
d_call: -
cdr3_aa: CASSYSVGVGYTF
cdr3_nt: TGTGCCAGCAGTTACTCTGTCGGGGTTGGCTACACCTTC

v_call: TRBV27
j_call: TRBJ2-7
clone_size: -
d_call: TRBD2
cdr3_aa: CASSFSGKSSYEQYF
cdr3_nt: TGTGCCAGCAGCTTTAGCGGGAAGAGCTCCTACGAGCAGTACTTC

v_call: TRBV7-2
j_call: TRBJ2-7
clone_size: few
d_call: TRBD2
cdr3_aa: CASSGDSGSPNF
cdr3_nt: TGTGCCAGCAGCGGAGATAGCGGGTCACCTAACTTC

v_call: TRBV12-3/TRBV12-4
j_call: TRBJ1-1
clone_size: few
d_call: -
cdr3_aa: CASVGPWENTEAFF
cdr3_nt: TGTGCCAGCGTAGGGCCGTGGGAGAACACTGAAGCTTTCTTT

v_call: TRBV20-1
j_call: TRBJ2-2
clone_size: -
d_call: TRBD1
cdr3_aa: CSARRQGTGELFF
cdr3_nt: TGCAGTGCTAGAAGACAGGGTACCGGGGAGCTGTTTTTT

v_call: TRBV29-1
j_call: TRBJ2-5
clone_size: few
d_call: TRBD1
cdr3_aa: CSVWSKGAGETQYF
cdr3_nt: TGCAGCGTTTGGTCCAAGGGGGCGGGTGAGACCCAGTACTTC

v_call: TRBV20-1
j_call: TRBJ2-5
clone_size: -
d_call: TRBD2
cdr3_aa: CSAGKLADVETQYF
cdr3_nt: TGCAGTGCCGGAAAGCTAGCGGATGTAGAGACCCAGTACTTC

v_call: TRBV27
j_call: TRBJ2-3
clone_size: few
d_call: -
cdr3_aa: CASRSRRDTQYF
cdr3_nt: TGTGCCAGCAGAAGCCGTCGAGATACGCAGTATTTT

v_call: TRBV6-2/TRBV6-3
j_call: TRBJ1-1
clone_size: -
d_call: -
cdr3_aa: CASRRTGMNTEAFF
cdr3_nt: TGTGCCAGCAGGCGAACAGGGATGAACACTGAAGCTTTCTTT

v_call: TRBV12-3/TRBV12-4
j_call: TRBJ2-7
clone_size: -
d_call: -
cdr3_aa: CASSSPGLGRSEQYF
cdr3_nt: TGTGCCAGCAGTTCTCCGGGACTCGGCAGATCGGAGCAGTACTTC

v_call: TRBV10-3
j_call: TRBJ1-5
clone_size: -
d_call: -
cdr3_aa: CAIGGSNQPQHF
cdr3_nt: TGTGCCATCGGTGGGAGCAATCAGCCCCAGCATTTT

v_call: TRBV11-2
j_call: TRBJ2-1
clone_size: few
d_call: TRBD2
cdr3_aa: CASSLGTSGGSYNEQFF
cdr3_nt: TGTGCCAGCAGCTTAGGGACTAGCGGGGGGTCCTACAATGAGCAGTTCTTC

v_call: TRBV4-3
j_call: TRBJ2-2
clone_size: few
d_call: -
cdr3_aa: CASSQEQGYGELFF
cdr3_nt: TGCGCCAGCAGCCAAGAACAGGGCTACGGGGAGCTGTTTTTT

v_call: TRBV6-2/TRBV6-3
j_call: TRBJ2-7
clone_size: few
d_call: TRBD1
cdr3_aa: CASSRAGTGLGEQYF
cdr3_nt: TGTGCCAGCAGTCGAGCCGGGACAGGACTCGGCGAGCAGTACTTC

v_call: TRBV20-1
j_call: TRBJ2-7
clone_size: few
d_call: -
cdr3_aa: CSAGRGYEQYF
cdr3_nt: TGCAGTGCTGGTCGGGGCTACGAGCAGTACTTC

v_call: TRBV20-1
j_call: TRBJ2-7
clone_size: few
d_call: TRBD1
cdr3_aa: CSASRDSTYRQYF
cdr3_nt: TGCAGTGCTAGTCGGGACAGTACCTATCGGCAGTACTTC

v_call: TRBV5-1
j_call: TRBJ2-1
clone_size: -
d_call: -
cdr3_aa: CASRELERVNEQFF
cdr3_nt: TGCGCCAGCCGGGAGCTCGAGCGGGTGAATGAGCAGTTCTTC

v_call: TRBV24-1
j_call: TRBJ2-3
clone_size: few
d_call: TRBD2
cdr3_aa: CATRAGGTDTQYF
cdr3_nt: TGTGCCACCAGGGCGGGGGGCACAGATACGCAGTATTTT

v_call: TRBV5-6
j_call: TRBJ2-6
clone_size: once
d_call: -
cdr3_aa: CASSFPRSGHSGANVLTF
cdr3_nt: TGTGCCAGCAGCTTCCCTCGGTCGGGGCACTCTGGGGCCAACGTCCTGACTTTC

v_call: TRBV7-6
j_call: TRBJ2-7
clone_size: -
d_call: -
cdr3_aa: CASSTDRSYEQYF
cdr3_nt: TGTGCCAGCAGCACTGACAGATCCTACGAGCAGTACTTC